This record covers a single T cell receptor (beta chain). This sample was taken from a study of blood T cell repertoires in COVID-19. Assay used: immunoSEQ multiplex PCR; TCRdb lists only in-frame clones, some missing. Of under 150,000 clones listed, over 75% are singletons. CDR1 and CDR2 (germline): GTSNPN, SVGIG (reference sequence). The CDR3 has 14 residues. V lost 1 base and J lost 10; bases outside the gene matches: 5. The chain uses TRBV30 and TRBJ1-6; TRBD1 aligns across 9 bases. The sequenced material came from PBMCs or T cells enriched from blood (not recorded which). This receptor was identified in a middle-aged man in a cohort exposed to, infected with or recovered from COVID-19 (not recorded which). The CDR3: CAWSGTGAGSPLHF. Written as DNA, the CDR3 is TGTGCCTGGAGTGGGACAGGGGCTGGATCACCCCTCCACTTT.